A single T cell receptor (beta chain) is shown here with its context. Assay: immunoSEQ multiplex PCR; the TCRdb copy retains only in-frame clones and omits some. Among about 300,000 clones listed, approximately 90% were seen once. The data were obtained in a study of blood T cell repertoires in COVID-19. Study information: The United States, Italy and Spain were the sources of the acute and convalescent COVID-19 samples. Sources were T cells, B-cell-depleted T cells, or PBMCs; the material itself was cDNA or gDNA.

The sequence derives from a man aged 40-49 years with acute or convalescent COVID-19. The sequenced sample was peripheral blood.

The CDR3 DNA reads as TGTGCCAGCAGCCCCACATATTCCGGGGTAGGCTACACCTTC. Translated: CASSPTYSGVGYTF. The chain combines TRBV3-1 (or the pseudogene TRBV3-2) with TRBJ1-2; D unresolved. Deletions cut 4 bases from V and 8 bases from J, with 17 bases between. Germline CDR1 LGHDT, CDR2 YNNKEL (reference sequence). This CDR3 has 14 residues.